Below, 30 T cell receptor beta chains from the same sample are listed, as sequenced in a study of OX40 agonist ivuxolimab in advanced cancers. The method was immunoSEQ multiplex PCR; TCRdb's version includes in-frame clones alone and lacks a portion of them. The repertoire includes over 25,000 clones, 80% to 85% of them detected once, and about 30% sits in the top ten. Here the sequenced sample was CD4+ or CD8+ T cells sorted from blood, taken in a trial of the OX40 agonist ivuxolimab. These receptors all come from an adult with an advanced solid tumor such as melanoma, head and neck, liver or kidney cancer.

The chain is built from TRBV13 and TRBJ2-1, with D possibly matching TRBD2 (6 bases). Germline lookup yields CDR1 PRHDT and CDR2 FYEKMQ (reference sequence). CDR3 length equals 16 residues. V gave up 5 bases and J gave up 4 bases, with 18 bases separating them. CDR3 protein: CASSPRLAGTYNEQFF. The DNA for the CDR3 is TGTGCCAGCAGCCCCCGACTGGCGGGAACATACAATGAGCAGTTCTTC.

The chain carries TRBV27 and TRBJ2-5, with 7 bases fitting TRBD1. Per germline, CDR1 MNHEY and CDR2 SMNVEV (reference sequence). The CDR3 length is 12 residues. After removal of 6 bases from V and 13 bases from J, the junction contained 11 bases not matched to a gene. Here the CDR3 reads CASRGTENTPYF. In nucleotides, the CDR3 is TGTGCCAGCAGAGGGACAGAAAATACTCCGTACTTC.

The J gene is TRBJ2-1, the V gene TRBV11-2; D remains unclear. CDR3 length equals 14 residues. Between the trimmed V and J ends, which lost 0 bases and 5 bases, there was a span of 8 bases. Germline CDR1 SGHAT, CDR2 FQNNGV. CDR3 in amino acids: CASSLDGLHNEQFF. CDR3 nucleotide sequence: TGTGCCAGCAGCTTAGATGGCCTACACAATGAGCAGTTCTTC. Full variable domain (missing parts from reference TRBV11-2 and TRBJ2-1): EAGVAQSPRYKIIEKRQSVAFWCNPISGHATLYWYQQILGQGPKLLIQFQNNGVVDDSQLPKDRFSAERLKGVDSTLKIQPAKLEDSAVYLCASSLDGLHNEQFFGPGTRLTVL.

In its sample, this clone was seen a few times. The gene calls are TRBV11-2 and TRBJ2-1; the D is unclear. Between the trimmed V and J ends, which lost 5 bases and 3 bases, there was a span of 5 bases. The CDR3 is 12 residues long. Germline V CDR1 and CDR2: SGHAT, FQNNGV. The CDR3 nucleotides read TGTGCCAGCAGCCCGGACTACAATGAGCAGTTCTTC. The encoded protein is CASSPDYNEQFF. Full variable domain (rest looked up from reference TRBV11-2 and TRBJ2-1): EAGVAQSPRYKIIEKRQSVAFWCNPISGHATLYWYQQILGQGPKLLIQFQNNGVVDDSQLPKDRFSAERLKGVDSTLKIQPAKLEDSAVYLCASSPDYNEQFFGPGTRLTVL.

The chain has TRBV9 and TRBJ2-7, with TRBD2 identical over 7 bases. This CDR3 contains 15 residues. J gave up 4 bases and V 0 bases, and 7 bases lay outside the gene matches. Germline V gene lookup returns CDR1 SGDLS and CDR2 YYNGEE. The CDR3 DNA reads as TGTGCCAGCAGCGTAGGTCTGTCCGGGGGGTACGAGCAGTACTTC. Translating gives CASSVGLSGGYEQYF.

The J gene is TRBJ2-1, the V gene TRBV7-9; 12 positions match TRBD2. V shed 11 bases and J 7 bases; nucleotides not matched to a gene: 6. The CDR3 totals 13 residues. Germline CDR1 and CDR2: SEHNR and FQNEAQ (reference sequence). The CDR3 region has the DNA TGTGCCGGGGGACTAGCGGGTTGGAATGAGCAGTTCTTC. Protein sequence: CAGGLAGWNEQFF.

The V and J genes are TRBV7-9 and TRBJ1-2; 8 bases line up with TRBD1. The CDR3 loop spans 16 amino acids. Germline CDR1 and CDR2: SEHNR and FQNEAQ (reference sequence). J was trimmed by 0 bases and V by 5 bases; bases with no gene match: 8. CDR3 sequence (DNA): TGTGCCAGCAGCCAGGGACAGGAGGCAACTAACTATGGCTACACCTTC. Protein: CASSQGQEATNYGYTF.

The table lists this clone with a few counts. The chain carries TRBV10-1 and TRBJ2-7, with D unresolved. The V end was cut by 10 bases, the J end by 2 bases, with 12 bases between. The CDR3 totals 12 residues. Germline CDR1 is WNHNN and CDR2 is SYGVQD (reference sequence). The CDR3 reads CANNYGPYEQYF. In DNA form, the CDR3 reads TGCGCCAACAACTACGGTCCCTACGAGCAGTACTTC.

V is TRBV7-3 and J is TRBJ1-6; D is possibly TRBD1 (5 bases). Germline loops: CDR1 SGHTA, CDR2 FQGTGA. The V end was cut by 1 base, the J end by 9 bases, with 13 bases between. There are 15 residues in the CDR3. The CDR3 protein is CASSLKGGDRSPLHF. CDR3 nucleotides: TGTGCCAGCAGCTTAAAAGGAGGGGACCGTTCACCCCTCCACTTT. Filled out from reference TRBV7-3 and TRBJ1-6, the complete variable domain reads GAGVSQTPSNKVTEKGKYVELRCDPISGHTALYWYRQSLGQGPEFLIYFQGTGAADDSGLPNDRFFAVRPEGSVSTLKIQRTERGDSAVYLCASSLKGGDRSPLHFGNGTRLTVT.

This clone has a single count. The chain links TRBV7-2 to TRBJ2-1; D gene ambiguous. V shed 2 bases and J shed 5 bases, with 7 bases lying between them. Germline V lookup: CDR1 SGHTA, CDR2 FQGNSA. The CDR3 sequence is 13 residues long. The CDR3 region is CASSLTRNNEQFF. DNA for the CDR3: TGTGCCAGCAGCTTAACAAGGAACAATGAGCAGTTCTTC.

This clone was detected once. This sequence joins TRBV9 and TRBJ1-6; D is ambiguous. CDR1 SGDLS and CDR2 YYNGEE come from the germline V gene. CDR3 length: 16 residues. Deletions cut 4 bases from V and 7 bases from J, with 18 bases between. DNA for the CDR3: TGTGCCAGCAGCCTCAACGGGCAGGACGCAAATTCACCCCTCCACTTT. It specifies CASSLNGQDANSPLHF.

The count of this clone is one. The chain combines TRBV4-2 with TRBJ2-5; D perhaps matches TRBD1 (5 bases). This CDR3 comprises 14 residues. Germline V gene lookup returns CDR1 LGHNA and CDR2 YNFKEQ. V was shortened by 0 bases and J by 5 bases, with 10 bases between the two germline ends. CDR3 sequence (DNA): TGTGCCAGCAGCCAAGAAAAGGGGTTCGAGACCCAGTACTTC. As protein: CASSQEKGFETQYF.

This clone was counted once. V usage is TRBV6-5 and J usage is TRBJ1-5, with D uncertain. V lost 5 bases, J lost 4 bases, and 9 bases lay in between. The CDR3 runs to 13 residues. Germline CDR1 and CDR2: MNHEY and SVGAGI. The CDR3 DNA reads TGTGCCAGCAGTACCGGGGTAAATCAGCCCCAGCATTTT. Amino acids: CASSTGVNQPQHF.

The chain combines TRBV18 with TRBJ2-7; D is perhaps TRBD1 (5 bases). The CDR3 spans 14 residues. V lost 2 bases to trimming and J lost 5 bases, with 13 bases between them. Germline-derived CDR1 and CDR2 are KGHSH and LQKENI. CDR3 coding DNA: TGTGCCAGCTCACCAAAGGGGTTTCAGGACGAGCAGTACTTC. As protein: CASSPKGFQDEQYF.

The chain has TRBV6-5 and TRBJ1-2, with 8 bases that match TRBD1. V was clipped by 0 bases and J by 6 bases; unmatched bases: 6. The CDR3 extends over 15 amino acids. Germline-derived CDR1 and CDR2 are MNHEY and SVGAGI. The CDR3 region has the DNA TGTGCCAGCAGTTACTCCAGGGACAGGCATAATGGCTACACCTTC. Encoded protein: CASSYSRDRHNGYTF.

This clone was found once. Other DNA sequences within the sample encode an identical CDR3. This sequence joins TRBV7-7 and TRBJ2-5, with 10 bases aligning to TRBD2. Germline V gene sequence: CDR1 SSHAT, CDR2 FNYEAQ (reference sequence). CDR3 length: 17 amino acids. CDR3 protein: CASSLDPSGGRGETQYF. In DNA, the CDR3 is TGTGCTAGTAGCTTAGATCCTAGCGGGGGTCGGGGAGAGACCCAGTACTTC.

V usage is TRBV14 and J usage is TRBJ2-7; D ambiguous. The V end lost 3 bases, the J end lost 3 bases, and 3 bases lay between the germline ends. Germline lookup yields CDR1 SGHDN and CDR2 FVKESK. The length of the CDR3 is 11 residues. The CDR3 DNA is TGTGCCAGCAGCCATAACTACGAGCAGTACTTC. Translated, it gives CASSHNYEQYF.

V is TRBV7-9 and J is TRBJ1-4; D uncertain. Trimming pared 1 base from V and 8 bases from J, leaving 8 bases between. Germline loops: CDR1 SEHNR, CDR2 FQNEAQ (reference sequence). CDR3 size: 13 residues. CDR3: CASSLGGFEKLFF. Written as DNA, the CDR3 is TGTGCCAGCAGCTTAGGGGGTTTCGAAAAACTGTTTTTT.

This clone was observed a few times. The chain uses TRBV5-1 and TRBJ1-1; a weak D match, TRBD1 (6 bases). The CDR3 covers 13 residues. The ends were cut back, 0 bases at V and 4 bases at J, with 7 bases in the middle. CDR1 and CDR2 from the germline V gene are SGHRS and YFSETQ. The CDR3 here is CASSLVGATEAFF. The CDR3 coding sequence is TGCGCCAGCAGCTTGGTGGGGGCCACTGAAGCTTTCTTT.

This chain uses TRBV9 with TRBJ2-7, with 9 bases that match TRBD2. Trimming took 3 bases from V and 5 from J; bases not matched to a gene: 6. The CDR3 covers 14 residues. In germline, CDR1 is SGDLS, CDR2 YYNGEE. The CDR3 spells CASSGSGSYDEQYF. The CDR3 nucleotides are TGTGCCAGCAGCGGTAGCGGGAGCTACGACGAGCAGTACTTC.

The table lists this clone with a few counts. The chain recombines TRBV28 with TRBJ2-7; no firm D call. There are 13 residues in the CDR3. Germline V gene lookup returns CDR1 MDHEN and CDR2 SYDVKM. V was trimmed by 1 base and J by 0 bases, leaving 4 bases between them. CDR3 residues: CASSLSVSYEQYF. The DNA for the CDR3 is TGTGCCAGCAGTTTATCGGTCTCCTACGAGCAGTACTTC.

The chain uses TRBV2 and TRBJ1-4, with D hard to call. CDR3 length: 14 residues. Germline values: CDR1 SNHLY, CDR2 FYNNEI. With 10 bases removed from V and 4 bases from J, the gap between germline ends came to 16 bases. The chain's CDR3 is CATHRRIDNEKLFF. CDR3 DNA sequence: TGTGCCACCCATCGGCGGATTGATAATGAAAAACTGTTTTTT.

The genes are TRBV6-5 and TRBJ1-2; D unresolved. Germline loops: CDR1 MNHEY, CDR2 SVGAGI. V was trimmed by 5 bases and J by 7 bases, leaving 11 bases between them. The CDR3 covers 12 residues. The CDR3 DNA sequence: TGTGCCAGCAGTCTCGACCGAGTTGGCTACACCTTC. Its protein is CASSLDRVGYTF.

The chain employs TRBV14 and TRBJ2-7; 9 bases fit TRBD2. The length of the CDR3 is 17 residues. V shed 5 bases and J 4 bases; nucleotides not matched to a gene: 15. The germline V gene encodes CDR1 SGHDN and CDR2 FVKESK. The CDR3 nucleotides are TGTGCCAGCAGCTCGGATGTACCTGTAGCGGGAGTTTACGAGCAGTACTTC. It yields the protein CASSSDVPVAGVYEQYF. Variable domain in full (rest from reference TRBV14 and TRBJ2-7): EAGVTQFPSHSVIEKGQTVTLRCDPISGHDNLYWYRRVMGKEIKFLLHFVKESKQDESGMPNNRFLAERTGGTYSTLKVQPAELEDSGVYFCASSSDVPVAGVYEQYFGPGTRLTVT.

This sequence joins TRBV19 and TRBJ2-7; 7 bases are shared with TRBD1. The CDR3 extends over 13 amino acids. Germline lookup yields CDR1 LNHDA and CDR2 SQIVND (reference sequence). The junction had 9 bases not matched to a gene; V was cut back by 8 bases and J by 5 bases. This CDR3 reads CASSAGQGDEQYF. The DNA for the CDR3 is TGTGCCAGTTCGGCGGGTCAGGGGGACGAGCAGTACTTC. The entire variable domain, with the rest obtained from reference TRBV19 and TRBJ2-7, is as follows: DGGITQSPKYLFRKEGQNVTLSCEQNLNHDAMYWYRQDPGQGLRLIYYSQIVNDFQKGDIAEGYSVSREKKESFPLTVTSAQKNPTAFYLCASSAGQGDEQYFGPGTRLTVT.

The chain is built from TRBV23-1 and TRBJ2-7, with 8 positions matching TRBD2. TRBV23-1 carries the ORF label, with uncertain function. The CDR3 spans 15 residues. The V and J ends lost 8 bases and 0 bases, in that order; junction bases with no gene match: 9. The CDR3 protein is CASHHGGRSSYEQYF. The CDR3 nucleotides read TGCGCCAGCCACCATGGCGGGAGGAGCTCCTACGAGCAGTACTTC.

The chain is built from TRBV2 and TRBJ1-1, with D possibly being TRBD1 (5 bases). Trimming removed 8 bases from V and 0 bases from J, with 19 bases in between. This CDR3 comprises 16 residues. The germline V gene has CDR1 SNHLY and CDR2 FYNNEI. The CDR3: CASAKNLRGLNTEAFF. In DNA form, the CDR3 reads TGTGCCAGCGCGAAAAATTTAAGGGGCTTGAACACTGAAGCTTTCTTT.

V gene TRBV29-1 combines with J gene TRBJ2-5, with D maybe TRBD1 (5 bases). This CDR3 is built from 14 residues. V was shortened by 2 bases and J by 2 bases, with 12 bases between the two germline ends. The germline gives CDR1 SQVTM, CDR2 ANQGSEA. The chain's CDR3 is CSVESSDRQETQYF. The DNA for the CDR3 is TGCAGCGTTGAAAGTAGTGACAGACAAGAGACCCAGTACTTC.

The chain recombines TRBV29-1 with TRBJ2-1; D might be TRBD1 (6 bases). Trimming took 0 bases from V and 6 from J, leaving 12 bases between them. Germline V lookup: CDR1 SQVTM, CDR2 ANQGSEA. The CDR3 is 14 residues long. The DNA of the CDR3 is TGCAGCGTTGAAGATTATTTACAGGGCAATGAGCAGTTCTTC. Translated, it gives CSVEDYLQGNEQFF.

CDR3 DNA: TGTGCCAGCAGTTCGGGTACGAAGGGGAATACCCAGTACTTC. Its protein is CASSSGTKGNTQYF. The J gene is TRBJ2-5, the V gene TRBV27; tentative D call: TRBD1 (5 bases). This CDR3 has 14 amino acids. Trimming removed 4 bases at V and 8 bases at J, with 17 bases between. Per the germline V gene, CDR1 is MNHEY and CDR2 is SMNVEV (reference sequence).